The clone carrying this TCR beta chain was counted many times. Its specificity is unknown. The record originates from a study of regulatory T cells in long-lasting Graves disease. Points from the study as a whole: Patients with persistent disease shared 2,500 to 3,500 public clonotypes, outpacing the roughly 1,000 shared by new patients. No thyroid tissue was studied; the work used peripheral blood only. Having few samples may have compromised the accuracy.

The authors built TCR beta libraries using iRepertoire HTBI primers and Arm-PCR of CDR3 regions. From the multiplex PCR reads, TCRdb called clonotypes with MiXCR, one entry per CDR3 protein. There are approximately 440,000 distinct CDR3 sequences in the sample; 23% occur only once, and about a quarter lies in the top ten. Germline values: CDR1 MDHEN, CDR2 SYDVKM. V gave up 5 bases and J gave up 1 base, with 15 bases separating them. This CDR3 contains 16 residues. Described time point: persistent/refractory GD, antithyroid drugs over 5 years with positive TRAb. Scientists built the TCR library using RNA that was extracted from PBMCs. Tubes containing EDTA received nine milliliters of drawn peripheral blood.

The gene calls are TRBV28 and TRBJ2-4, with D hard to call. The sequenced sample was peripheral blood mononuclear cells (PBMCs), obtained when the disease was refractory, from a patient treated with antithyroid drugs. The receptor was derived from a female donor with Graves disease. The CDR3 sequence: CASSPYSRMAKNIQYF. Written as DNA, the CDR3 is TGTGCCAGCAGTCCTTATTCCCGTATGGCCAAAAACATTCAGTACTTC.